The 15 T cell receptor beta chains in this list originate from one sample, sequenced in a study of post-analysis software for immune sequencing data. Carried by the TCR beta cDNA libraries were unique molecular identifiers. TCRdb redid the calling of the PCR reads with MiXCR, one entry per CDR3 protein. The sample lists 750,000 to 950,000 distinct CDR3 sequences, around 50% occurring once. These receptors are not linked to any known antigen. Study-wide results and limits: In patients, four to six TRBV segments were more frequent than in controls, with TRBV5-6, TRBV5-1 and TRBV20-1 among them.

Input material: blood. Receptors were obtained from a girl aged 5-17 years with multiple sclerosis.

The chain employs TRBV7-9 and TRBJ2-7; no firm D call. V was clipped by 5 bases and J by 7 bases, with 15 bases between them. This CDR3 has 13 amino acids. CDR1 and CDR2 (germline): SEHNR, FQNEAQ (reference sequence). The CDR3 coding sequence is TGTGCCAGCAGCCTTACTTCGGGCAATGAGCAGTACTTC. Its translation is CASSLTSGNEQYF.

The rearrangement links TRBV6-1 to TRBJ2-7, with TRBD2 matching 7 bases. V gave up 0 bases and J gave up 2 bases; unmatched junction bases: 7. The CDR3 length is 16 residues. The germline CDR1 and CDR2 sequences are MNHNS and SASEGT. CDR3 sequence: CASSEAPGGGAYEQYF. The CDR3 DNA follows: TGTGCCAGCAGTGAAGCGCCGGGCGGGGGAGCCTACGAGCAGTACTTC.

About this clonotype itself: With a much larger clone just one base away, this may be a read error. The chain carries TRBV20-1 and TRBJ2-7; the D gene is possibly TRBD1 (6 bases). The end of the DNA fits TRBJ2-5 better, so the J call may be wrong. CDR3 size: 17 residues. Germline values: CDR1 DFQATT, CDR2 SNEGSKA (reference sequence). CDR3 region: CSAREVSPSQGSETQYF. CDR3 DNA sequence: TGCAGTGCTAGAGAAGTATCCCCATCCCAGGGGTCCGAGACCCAGTACTTC.

This chain joins TRBV5-6 and TRBJ2-5; 13 nucleotides match TRBD2. CDR1 and CDR2 (germline): SGHDT, YYEEEE. Trimming took 3 bases from V and 0 from J; bases not matched to a gene: 5. The CDR3 has 17 residues. CDR3 sequence (DNA): TGTGCCAGCAGCTCTGGACTAGCGGGGGTGTACCAAGAGACCCAGTACTTC. Amino acids: CASSSGLAGVYQETQYF. The complete variable domain, with remaining parts taken from reference TRBV5-6 and TRBJ2-5, reads DAGVTQSPTHLIKTRGQQVTLRCSPKSGHDTVSWYQQALGQGPQFIFQYYEEEERQRGNFPDRFSGHQFPNYSSELNVNALLLGDSALYLCASSSGLAGVYQETQYFGPGTRLLVL.

This chain connects TRBV5-4 to TRBJ2-7; tentatively, D is TRBD1 or TRBD2 (8 bases each). Trimming cost V 2 bases and J 1 base, with 16 bases left between them. Per the germline V gene, CDR1 is SGHNT and CDR2 is YYREEE (reference sequence). This CDR3 spans 16 amino acids. CDR3 DNA sequence: TGTGCCAGCAGCTTCACGGGGGGGACAGGTTCCTACGAGCAGTACTTC. It translates to CASSFTGGTGSYEQYF. The variable domain in full, completed from reference TRBV5-4 and TRBJ2-7, reads ETGVTQSPTHLIKTRGQQVTLRCSSQSGHNTVSWYQQALGQGPQFIFQYYREEENGRGNFPPRFSGLQFPNYSSELNVNALELDDSALYLCASSFTGGTGSYEQYFGPGTRLTVT.

This sequence joins TRBV14 and TRBJ1-2; D call uncertain. The germline gives CDR1 SGHDN, CDR2 FVKESK. The ends were cut back, 4 bases at V and 2 bases at J, with 17 bases in the middle. The CDR3 runs to 16 residues. This CDR3 is CASSPRLGVRNYGYTF. DNA for the CDR3: TGTGCCAGCAGCCCACGGTTGGGTGTCCGGAACTATGGCTACACCTTC.

The J gene is TRBJ2-7, the V gene TRBV6-5; 8 nucleotides agree with TRBD1. Germline CDR1 is MNHEY and CDR2 is SVGAGI. This CDR3 has 16 residues. J was trimmed by 2 bases and V by 4 bases; bases with no gene match: 10. The CDR3 nucleotides read TGTGCCAGCAGTTCCTTTCCGACAGGGGCCCCCTACGAGCAGTACTTC. As protein: CASSSFPTGAPYEQYF.

The chain is built from TRBV12-3 or TRBV12-4 and TRBJ2-1; 7 positions agree with TRBD2. Trimming cost V 6 bases and J 6 bases; bases outside gene matches: 2. The CDR3 has 12 amino acids. CDR3 DNA sequence: TGTGCCAGCAGCCGGACTAGCAATGAGCAGTTCTTC. Its protein is CASSRTSNEQFF.

This chain uses TRBV4-1 with TRBJ2-1; D remains ambiguous. V was pared by 0 bases and J by 9 bases, with 6 bases between. CDR1 is MGHRA, CDR2 YSYEKL, per germline. This CDR3 region has 12 residues. The CDR3 region is CASSQEGSEQFF. CDR3 DNA: TGCGCCAGCAGCCAAGAGGGTAGTGAGCAGTTCTTC.

This clonotype was recorded a few times. The CDR3 bases are TGTGCCAGCAGTGCCCATTACTACGAGCAGTACTTC. It specifies CASSAHYYEQYF. The chain combines TRBV6-4 with TRBJ2-7, with D unresolved. In germline, CDR1 is MRHNA, CDR2 SNTAGT. The length of the CDR3 is 12 residues. Trimming stripped 4 bases from V and 3 bases from J, with 7 bases between.

V usage is TRBV20-1 and J usage is TRBJ1-2; 7 bases align to TRBD1. Per germline, CDR1 DFQATT and CDR2 SNEGSKA (reference sequence). The CDR3 has 13 amino acids. The ends lost 5 bases at V and 6 bases at J; junction bases unmatched: 9. The CDR3 sequence is CSARRGGTHGYTF. The CDR3, as DNA: TGCAGTGCTCGCAGAGGGGGCACCCATGGCTACACCTTC.

This sequence joins TRBV5-1 and TRBJ2-5; 10 positions match TRBD1. Germline V gene sequence: CDR1 SGHRS, CDR2 YFSETQ. V was pared by 2 bases and J by 5 bases, with 6 bases of the junction left unmatched. The CDR3 has 15 residues. CDR3 sequence (DNA): TGCGCCAGCAGCTTAAGGGACAGGGGAGCCGAGACCCAGTACTTC. Translated: CASSLRDRGAETQYF.

CDR3 sequence (DNA): TGTGCCAGCAGCCTCCAACGGATGACAGATACGCAGTATTTT. Amino acid sequence: CASSLQRMTDTQYF. The rearrangement joins TRBV14 to TRBJ2-3; no definite D call. Germline CDR1 is SGHDN and CDR2 is FVKESK. The CDR3 is 14 amino acids. Trimming took 4 bases from V and 3 from J, leaving 11 bases between them.

V is TRBV10-3 and J is TRBJ2-1; 7 bases line up with TRBD2. After removal of 8 bases from V and 6 bases from J, the junction contained 7 bases not matched to a gene. Looked up from germline, CDR1 is ENHRY and CDR2 is SYGVKD. This CDR3 has 13 residues. The chain's CDR3 is CAIGLAAPNEQFF. CDR3 in DNA: TGTGCCATCGGGCTAGCGGCCCCCAATGAGCAGTTCTTC.

V gene TRBV5-4 combines with J gene TRBJ2-5; D uncertain. The V gene's germline CDR1 is SGHNT and CDR2 YYREEE (reference sequence). CDR3 length: 16 residues. V shed 0 bases and J shed 2 bases, with 14 bases lying between them. CDR3 sequence: CASSLAGLRTQETQYF. The CDR3, as DNA: TGTGCCAGCAGCTTGGCCGGGCTACGAACACAAGAGACCCAGTACTTC.